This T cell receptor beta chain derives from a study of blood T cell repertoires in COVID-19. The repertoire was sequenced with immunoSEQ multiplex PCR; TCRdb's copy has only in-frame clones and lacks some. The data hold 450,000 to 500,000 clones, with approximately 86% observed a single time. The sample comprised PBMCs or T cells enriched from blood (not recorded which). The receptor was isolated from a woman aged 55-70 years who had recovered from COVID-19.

The CDR3 DNA follows: TGCAGCGCTATCAAGAGCTCTGGAAACACCATATATTTT. Its protein product is CSAIKSSGNTIYF. J is TRBJ1-3 and V is TRBV29-1; D is unclear. Germline V gene data show CDR1 as SQVTM and CDR2 as ANQGSEA. The CDR3 sequence is 13 residues long. V lost 7 bases and J lost 0, with 10 bases in between.